One and the same sample provided the 19 T cell receptor beta chains below, sequenced in a study of shared clonotypes between healthy human individuals. Method: immunoSEQ multiplex PCR; TCRdb's copy keeps in-frame clones and lacks some. The sample holds some 790,000 clones, 72% seen once. Sequences were obtained from memory CD4+ T cells sorted from blood. The sample's subset: CD45RA-negative fraction. The receptor source for this set is a young woman in good health.

The rearrangement joins TRBV7-9 to TRBJ1-2; D not certain. Trimming left V 7 bases short and J 1 base short, with 19 bases between. This CDR3 has 16 residues. CDR1 is SEHNR and CDR2 is FQNEAQ in the germline V gene (reference sequence). The DNA for the CDR3 is TGTGCCAGCACCCCCTTCTCGAGTCAGAATAACTATGGCTACACCTTC. Residues: CASTPFSSQNNYGYTF. The variable domain in full, completed from reference TRBV7-9 and TRBJ1-2, reads DTGVSQNPRHKITKRGQNVTFRCDPISEHNRLYWYRQTLGQGPEFLTYFQNEAQLEKSRLLSDRFSAERPKGSFSTLEIQRTEQGDSAMYLCASTPFSSQNNYGYTFGSGTRLTVV.

The CDR3 nucleotides read TGTGCCAGCAGTTTCTGGGATCCCTACGAGCAGTACTTC. It codes for CASSFWDPYEQYF. The chain has TRBV27 and TRBJ2-7; D ambiguous. CDR1 MNHEY and CDR2 SMNVEV come from the germline V gene (reference sequence). The V end was cut by 3 bases, the J end by 2 bases, with 8 bases between. The CDR3 is made up of 13 amino acids.

This sequence joins TRBV6-1 and TRBJ2-5; 9 nucleotides line up with TRBD2. Unmatched junction bases numbered 8, after V lost 2 bases and J lost 4 bases. In germline, CDR1 is MNHNS, CDR2 SASEGT. The CDR3 has 16 residues. This CDR3 is CASSESPSGMAETQYF. Written as DNA, the CDR3 is TGTGCCAGCAGTGAAAGTCCTAGCGGGATGGCAGAGACCCAGTACTTC.

Concerning this clone itself: Other nucleotide sequences from this sample produce the same CDR3. The V and J genes are TRBV7-9 and TRBJ1-3; D gene uncertain. V lost 0 bases and J 0 bases, leaving 6 bases between the germline ends. The CDR3 consists of 15 residues. The germline V gene encodes CDR1 SEHNR and CDR2 FQNEAQ (reference sequence). The CDR3 spells CASSLARSSGNTIYF. CDR3 in DNA: TGTGCCAGCAGCTTAGCTCGGTCCTCTGGAAACACCATATATTTT.

This clone was observed at least ten times. Here the CDR3 DNA reads TGTGCCAGCAGTGATTCAGGGGCCGGTGAAAAACTGTTTTTT. Translated: CASSDSGAGEKLFF. V is TRBV25-1 and J is TRBJ1-4; tentative D call: TRBD1 (6 bases). V was cut by 3 bases and J by 7 bases, with 12 bases left in between. This CDR3 contains 14 residues. Germline values: CDR1 MGHDK, CDR2 SYGVNS.

This chain joins TRBV7-7 and TRBJ2-2; 7 bases are a match to TRBD2. After removal of 5 bases from V and 1 base from J, the junction contained 4 bases not matched to a gene. The CDR3 loop spans 15 amino acids. CDR1 and CDR2 from the germline V gene are SSHAT and FNYEAQ (reference sequence). CDR3 protein: CASSLASGNTGELFF. CDR3 in DNA: TGTGCCAGCAGCCTCGCTAGCGGGAACACCGGGGAGCTGTTTTTT.

The chain combines TRBV28 with TRBJ2-1; 11 positions match TRBD2. V shed 1 base and J 7 bases; nucleotides not matched to a gene: 9. The CDR3 loop spans 17 amino acids. CDR1 and CDR2 (germline): MDHEN, SYDVKM. In nucleotides, the CDR3 is TGTGCCAGCAGTTTATACGAACCTAGCGGGAGGAGTAATGAGCAGTTCTTC. Amino acid sequence: CASSLYEPSGRSNEQFF.

The chain links TRBV2 to TRBJ2-3, with TRBD2 matching 8 bases. V shed 2 bases, J shed 2 bases, and the junction held 6 bases outside the gene matches. The CDR3 is 16 amino acids. Per the germline V gene, CDR1 is SNHLY and CDR2 is FYNNEI. CDR3 sequence: CASSEQLAGTTDTQYF. The CDR3 region has the DNA TGTGCCAGCAGTGAACAGCTAGCGGGCACCACAGATACGCAGTATTTT.

V is TRBV7-2 and J is TRBJ2-7, with TRBD1 identical over 9 bases. V shed 3 bases and J 3 bases; nucleotides not matched to a gene: 9. Germline lookup yields CDR1 SGHTA and CDR2 FQGNSA. The CDR3 is 16 amino acids. In DNA form, the CDR3 reads TGTGCCAGCAGCTTCTCTGGGGGGACAGGGCGCTACGAGCAGTACTTC. The encoded protein is CASSFSGGTGRYEQYF. The full variable domain, in which reference TRBV7-2 and TRBJ2-7 provide the parts outside the CDR3, is GAGVSQSPSNKVTEKGKDVELRCDPISGHTALYWYRQSLGQGLEFLIYFQGNSAPDKSGLPSDRFSAERTGGSVSTLTIQRTQQEDSAVYLCASSFSGGTGRYEQYFGPGTRLTVT.

The V gene is TRBV2, the J gene TRBJ1-3; D unresolved. V gave up 0 bases and J gave up 1 base, with 10 bases separating them. Looked up from germline, CDR1 is SNHLY and CDR2 is FYNNEI. The CDR3 is 16 residues long. CDR3 bases: TGTGCCAGCAGTGAAGCCCCAACAATTTCTGGAAACACCATATATTTT. Translating it yields CASSEAPTISGNTIYF.

The genes are TRBV5-1 and TRBJ2-7, with TRBD1 identical over 9 bases. The CDR3 runs 15 residues. The V segment lost 1 base and the J segment 2 bases; nucleotides outside the gene matches: 4. CDR1 and CDR2 (germline): SGHRS, YFSETQ. The CDR3 here is CASSLSGTGTYEQYF. DNA of the CDR3: TGCGCCAGCAGCTTGTCCGGGACAGGGACCTACGAGCAGTACTTC.

This chain joins TRBV13 and TRBJ2-1, with D unresolved. The CDR3 spans 15 residues. V was cut by 5 bases and J by 0 bases, with 11 bases left in between. CDR1 and CDR2 from the germline V gene are PRHDT and FYEKMQ (reference sequence). The CDR3 nucleotides read TGTGCCAGCAGCCCCGGACCCAGCTCCTACAATGAGCAGTTCTTC. This gives the protein CASSPGPSSYNEQFF.

There are a few counts of this clone. The chain has TRBV28 and TRBJ1-5; a weak D match, TRBD1 (6 bases). Germline V gene data show CDR1 as MDHEN and CDR2 as SYDVKM. This CDR3 contains 14 residues. V dropped 10 bases and J dropped 10 bases, with 23 bases sitting between them. The CDR3 region has the DNA TGTGCCACAAGGGGGGCCCCGACACGGAGCCCCCAGCATTTT. Amino acid sequence: CATRGAPTRSPQHF.

This chain joins TRBV14 and TRBJ2-1; D tentatively fits TRBD1 or TRBD2 (5 bases each). The V gene's germline CDR1 is SGHDN and CDR2 FVKESK. V lost 1 base to trimming and J lost 11 bases, with 12 bases between them. The length of the CDR3 is 13 residues. The DNA of the CDR3 is TGTGCCAGCAGCCAAGTAGCCGGGGCCAAGCAGTTCTTC. Its protein product is CASSQVAGAKQFF.

V gene TRBV19 combines with J gene TRBJ2-1; 7 bases fit TRBD2. CDR1 is LNHDA, CDR2 SQIVND, per germline (reference sequence). This CDR3 is 16 amino acids long. J lost 4 bases, V lost 7 bases, and 13 bases had no gene match. CDR3 protein: CASMGEGPGSYNEQFF. DNA for the CDR3: TGTGCCAGTATGGGGGAGGGCCCTGGGTCTTACAATGAGCAGTTCTTC.

This clone was detected only a few times. Other DNA sequences in this sample translate to the same CDR3. This chain links TRBV28 with TRBJ2-3; no firm D call. The germline V gene has CDR1 MDHEN and CDR2 SYDVKM. This CDR3 contains 13 residues. V was pared by 3 bases and J by 6 bases, with 10 bases between. The CDR3 is CASSLRSLDTQYF. The DNA of the CDR3 is TGTGCCAGCAGTTTGAGGAGCCTCGATACGCAGTATTTT.

The chain combines TRBV10-2 with TRBJ2-1, with TRBD2 matching over 8 bases. Trimming at V came to 7 bases and at J to 9 bases, leaving 11 bases not matched to a gene. CDR3 length: 14 residues. Germline values: CDR1 WSHSY, CDR2 SAAADI. For the CDR3, the DNA is TGCGCCAGCACTCAGGGACTAGATGTTAGTGAGCAGTTCTTC. Protein sequence: CASTQGLDVSEQFF.

The V call is TRBV7-9, the J call TRBJ2-1; 15 nucleotides align to TRBD2. V was clipped by 5 bases and J by 10 bases; unmatched bases: 9. Germline-derived CDR1 and CDR2 are SEHNR and FQNEAQ (reference sequence). The CDR3 extends over 16 amino acids. The CDR3 is CASSRYGLAGGWEQFF. CDR3 sequence (DNA): TGTGCCAGCAGCCGATATGGACTAGCGGGAGGGTGGGAGCAGTTCTTC.

V gene TRBV6-6 combines with J gene TRBJ1-1, with TRBD1 identical over 7 bases. This CDR3 has 13 residues. With V trimmed by 7 bases and J by 4 bases, 6 bases remained unmatched. Germline CDR1 MNHNY, CDR2 SVGAGI (reference sequence). For the CDR3, the DNA is TGTGCCAGCATCCCAGGGGGGGCCACTGAAGCTTTCTTT. Translation: CASIPGGATEAFF.